The source of this TCR beta chain is a study of CD8 T cells in Susac syndrome (dated by TCRdb to the late 2010s). About the full investigation: Among the sequenced Susac syndrome patients, 5 or 6 had clinically active disease and fewer than ten were in clinical remission. Susac syndrome patients were therapy-naive, on corticosteroids (some also receiving IVIg), or on IVIg alone at blood withdrawal. Whether CD8+ T cell activation and differentiation in Susac syndrome was antigen driven was tested using repertoire sequencing.

General findings and caveats noted by the study authors: In patients with Susac syndrome, the CD4+ T cell repertoire showed no detectable clonal expansion. The number of individuals in the TCR sequencing and HLA analysis was acknowledged as relatively small.

RNA was extracted with the RNeasy kit and roughly 0.45 to 1 ug was reverse transcribed using random hexamers. TCR beta CDR3 regions were amplified with the immunoSEQ multiplex PCR assay covering 54 Vbeta and 13 Jbeta segments. To correct PCR amplification bias, a synthetic template baseline was used for both primer optimization and computational correction. The study's processing was this. Only productive sequences were kept, with reads annotated to V, D and J genes according to IMGT and analyzed in immunoSEQ Analyzer. Clonality was computed as one minus Shannon entropy normalized by log2 of the number of productive unique sequences. Public and private clones were assessed among the 100 most prevalent clones of each patient and control. A clone was defined as Susac-specific if it was absent from the healthy and MS cohorts, from more than 850 published viral clones and from other ImmuneACCESS disease sequences. TCRdb trimmed the raw reads at Q25, called clones with MiXCR and kept productive beta chains. For every CDR3 protein sequence, its rows merge into one entry that carries the most common genes and DNA. The authors' filters were not applied to this entry. The sample table shows 110,000 to 150,000 distinct CDR3 sequences, and about 94% are seen once. The top ten clonotypes cover 0.075% to 0.09% of the sample.

From its cysteine to its phenylalanine, the CDR3 spans 14 amino acids. CDR3 DNA is the only sequence kept; it has 42 bases, read in frame from the first base. V is cut back by 4 bases and J by 4 bases, with 6 bases in the junction unmatched. As encoded in the germline V gene (reference sequence), CDR1 is LGHDT while CDR2 is YNNKEL. This clonotype was observed once. Its antigen has not been determined. Within one base of it there is no much larger clone, and no base qualities were kept. A single read counts as weak evidence. Peripheral blood CD8+ and CD4+ T cells from healthy donors, Susac syndrome patients and multiple sclerosis patients were profiled using high-throughput TCR beta sequencing. The Susac syndrome patients fulfilled recently defined diagnostic criteria for definite or probable disease. Bulk CD8+ and CD4+ T cells were purified by magnetic negative isolation, whereas CD8+ TEMRA cells were enriched by FACS. Blood was collected in EDTA tubes and processed within 24 hours, with PBMCs isolated through density gradient centrifugation. PBMCs destined for TCR sequencing were cryopreserved in liquid nitrogen and later thawed in a 37 °C water bath. The sorted or isolated CD4+, CD8+ and CD8+ TEMRA cells reached a purity of at least 90%.

The sequenced sample consisted of CD4+ T cells from PBMCs. The V and J genes are TRBV3-1 and TRBJ2-5; TRBD1 lines up with 7 middle nucleotides. The receptor comes from a human donor with Susac syndrome. CDR3 reads: CASSPPGTVETQYF. The DNA is as follows: TGTGCCAGCAGCCCACCAGGGACAGTAGAGACCCAGTACTTC.